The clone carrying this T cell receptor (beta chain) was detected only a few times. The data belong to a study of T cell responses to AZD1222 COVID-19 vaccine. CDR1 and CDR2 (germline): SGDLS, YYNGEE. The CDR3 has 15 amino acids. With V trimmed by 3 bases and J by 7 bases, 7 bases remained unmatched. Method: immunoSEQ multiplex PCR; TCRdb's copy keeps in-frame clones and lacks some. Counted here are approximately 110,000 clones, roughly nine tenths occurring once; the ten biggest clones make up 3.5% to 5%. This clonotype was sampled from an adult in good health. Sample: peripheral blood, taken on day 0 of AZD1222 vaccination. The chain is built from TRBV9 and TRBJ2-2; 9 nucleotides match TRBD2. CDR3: CASSAGGTSIGELFF. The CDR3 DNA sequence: TGTGCCAGCAGCGCAGGTGGGACTAGCATCGGGGAGCTGTTTTTT.